A single sample is the source of the 28 T cell receptor beta chains below, sequenced in a study of identical twins. MiXCR, applied by TCRdb to the 5' RACE reads, yields one record per CDR3 protein. The sample shows 500,000 to 550,000 distinct CDR3 sequences, approximately 20% of them seen only once. These data are also associated with another study on yellow fever vaccine responses in identical twins.

Specimen: CD4+ T cells sorted from blood. Receptors originate from a woman aged 18-35 years in good health.

This clonotype was found a few times. The V gene is TRBV2, the J gene TRBJ1-1, with TRBD1 as a possible D gene (5 bases). V dropped 3 bases and J dropped 11 bases, with 16 bases sitting between them. Germline assignment: CDR1 SNHLY and CDR2 FYNNEI. The CDR3 is made up of 13 amino acids. The CDR3 sequence is CASSEAPQGGAFF. As DNA, the CDR3 is TGTGCCAGCAGTGAGGCGCCCCAGGGAGGGGCTTTCTTT.

The gene calls are TRBV29-1 and TRBJ2-1; no clear D gene. Germline V lookup: CDR1 SQVTM, CDR2 ANQGSEA. The CDR3 spans 15 residues. V shed 7 bases and J shed 0 bases, with 16 bases lying between them. The CDR3 DNA reads TGCAGCGCCCTCGCAGGTGGAAGCTCCTACAATGAGCAGTTCTTC. The encoded protein is CSALAGGSSYNEQFF.

The V gene is TRBV4-1, the J gene TRBJ2-1, with TRBD2 matching over 11 bases. V lost 4 bases to trimming and J lost 2 bases; unmatched junction nucleotides: 7. In germline, CDR1 is MGHRA, CDR2 YSYEKL. The CDR3 is 17 residues long. In nucleotides, the CDR3 is TGCGCCAGCAGCCGGCAACTAGCGGGAGATGCCTACAATGAGCAGTTCTTC. Translating it yields CASSRQLAGDAYNEQFF.

The J gene is TRBJ1-3, the V gene TRBV4-1, with D uncertain. Trimming shortened V by 6 bases and J by 4 bases, and 13 bases separated the two germline ends. This CDR3 is built from 14 residues. Germline assignment: CDR1 MGHRA and CDR2 YSYEKL. The CDR3 nucleotides read TGCGCCAGCAGTCTGCTCGCTTTGGGAAACACCATATATTTT. Amino acids: CASSLLALGNTIYF.

This clonotype occurred many times. V and J are TRBV29-1 and TRBJ1-3; D is ambiguous. The CDR3 has 11 amino acids. Germline CDR1 is SQVTM and CDR2 is ANQGSEA. V was trimmed by 5 bases and J by 0 bases, leaving 2 bases between them. In DNA form, the CDR3 reads TGCAGCGTTTACTCTGGAAACACCATATATTTT. Its protein product is CSVYSGNTIYF.

A few counts support this clonotype. The CDR3 spells CASASGGRETQYF. The CDR3 nucleotides are TGTGCCAGCGCGAGCGGGGGGAGAGAGACCCAGTACTTC. The chain carries TRBV12-3 or TRBV12-4 and TRBJ2-5; 9 bases align to TRBD2. The trim removed 8 bases at V and 4 bases at J, leaving 5 bases unmatched. This CDR3 contains 13 residues.

The chain links TRBV7-2 to TRBJ1-6, with D perhaps matching TRBD1 (5 bases). CDR1 is SGHTA and CDR2 is FQGNSA in the germline V gene. The V and J ends lost 6 bases and 5 bases respectively, with 14 bases between them. The CDR3 has 15 residues. The CDR3 here is CASRLPGLDNSPLHF. The CDR3 DNA reads TGTGCCAGCAGACTACCGGGACTGGATAATTCACCCCTCCACTTT. Filled out from reference TRBV7-2 and TRBJ1-6, the complete variable domain reads GAGVSQSPSNKVTEKGKDVELRCDPISGHTALYWYRQSLGQGLEFLIYFQGNSAPDKSGLPSDRFSAERTGGSVSTLTIQRTQQEDSAVYLCASRLPGLDNSPLHFGNGTRLTVT.

V and J are TRBV28 and TRBJ2-7, with D perhaps TRBD1 or TRBD2 (5 bases each). Germline-derived CDR1 and CDR2 are MDHEN and SYDVKM. The CDR3 consists of 15 residues. Deletions cut 7 bases from V and 6 bases from J, with 22 bases between. The CDR3, as DNA: TGTGCCAGCAATCGGCCCGGGGCTCCCCTCTGCGAGCAGTACGTC. This encodes CASNRPGAPLCEQYV.

This clonotype has more than one count but fewer than ten. The genes are TRBV6-1 and TRBJ1-6; D might be TRBD1 (5 bases). Between the trimmed V and J ends, which lost 8 bases and 10 bases, there was a span of 21 bases. The CDR3 consists of 15 residues. Germline V gene lookup returns CDR1 MNHNS and CDR2 SASEGT. CDR3 bases: TGTGCCAGCTCCCCAGGGTTCTCTGGGGGGTCACCCCTCCACTTT. Translating gives CASSPGFSGGSPLHF.

This clonotype was found a few times. V gene TRBV5-6 combines with J gene TRBJ1-1, with D possibly TRBD1 on 5 matching bases. Germline V gene data show CDR1 as SGHDT and CDR2 as YYEEEE. V gave up 3 bases and J gave up 4 bases, with 10 bases separating them. This CDR3 has 13 amino acids. Here the CDR3 DNA reads TGTGCCAGCAGCTGGATGGGGCCCACTGAAGCTTTCTTT. Translation: CASSWMGPTEAFF.

Only a few counts were recorded for this clonotype. This sequence joins TRBV24-1 and TRBJ1-5; D ambiguous. Germline V lookup: CDR1 KGHDR, CDR2 SFDVKD. The CDR3 runs to 13 residues. The V and J ends lost 5 bases and 4 bases respectively, with 8 bases between them. Here the CDR3 DNA reads TGTGCCACCAGTGTGGCCGGGAATCAGCCCCAGCATTTT. It codes for CATSVAGNQPQHF.

V is TRBV3-1 and J is TRBJ2-7; D ambiguous. Germline V gives CDR1 LGHDT, CDR2 YNNKEL (reference sequence). This CDR3 contains 13 residues. With 1 base removed from V and 2 bases from J, the gap between germline ends came to 6 bases. CDR3 residues: CASSQVNPYEQYF. For the CDR3, the DNA is TGTGCCAGCAGCCAAGTAAACCCCTACGAGCAGTACTTC.

The sample holds a few counts of this clonotype. The rearrangement joins TRBV2 to TRBJ2-5, with 7 bases matching TRBD2. CDR3 length: 15 residues. Germline V lookup: CDR1 SNHLY, CDR2 FYNNEI. The trim removed 10 bases at V and 5 bases at J, leaving 16 bases unmatched. CDR3 DNA sequence: TGTGCCACGTTATCCGGGACTACGCGGAAGGAGACCCAGTACTTC. This gives the protein CATLSGTTRKETQYF. The complete variable domain, with remaining parts taken from reference TRBV2 and TRBJ2-5, reads EPEVTQTPSHQVTQMGQEVILRCVPISNHLYFYWYRQILGQKVEFLVSFYNNEISEKSEIFDDQFSVERPDGSNFTLKIRSTKLEDSAMYFCATLSGTTRKETQYFGPGTRLLVL.

Only a few counts were recorded for this clonotype. The CDR3 DNA follows: TGCGCCAGCAGCTCCAACCCAGGGGTTCTGGCGAACACCGGGGAGCTGTTTTTT. Its translation: CASSSNPGVLANTGELFF. The chain joins TRBV5-1 to TRBJ2-2, with D perhaps matching TRBD1 (6 bases). V was trimmed by 3 bases and J by 0 bases, leaving 18 bases between them. The CDR3 loop spans 18 amino acids. Germline V gene lookup returns CDR1 SGHRS and CDR2 YFSETQ.

This clonotype was counted only a few times. The chain uses TRBV7-6 and TRBJ1-1, with a tentative D call TRBD1 (6 bases). Germline lookup yields CDR1 SGHVS and CDR2 FNYEAQ. Trimming cost V 0 bases and J 5 bases, with 13 bases left between them. The CDR3 consists of 15 residues. DNA of the CDR3: TGTGCCAGCAGCTTAGCACAGGGAAGATCGACTGAAGCTTTCTTT. Amino acids: CASSLAQGRSTEAFF.

V gene TRBV15 combines with J gene TRBJ2-5, with D possibly being TRBD1 or TRBD2 (5 bases each). CDR1 LNHNV and CDR2 YYDKDF come from the germline V gene (reference sequence). The CDR3 length is 16 residues. V was shortened by 0 bases and J by 4 bases, with 15 bases between the two germline ends. CDR3 coding DNA: TGTGCCACCAGCAGAGAACGGGGCGCGAAGGTAGAGACCCAGTACTTC. Amino acids: CATSRERGAKVETQYF.

The rearrangement links TRBV5-1 to TRBJ2-3, with no clear D. The CDR3 is 13 amino acids. In germline, CDR1 is SGHRS, CDR2 YFSETQ. Trimming pared 2 bases from V and 0 bases from J, leaving 4 bases between. CDR3 region: CASSLESTDTQYF. The CDR3 region has the DNA TGCGCCAGCAGCTTAGAAAGCACAGATACGCAGTATTTT. Variable domain in full (rest from reference TRBV5-1 and TRBJ2-3): KAGVTQTPRYLIKTRGQQVTLSCSPISGHRSVSWYQQTPGQGLQFLFEYFSETQRNKGNFPGRFSGRQFSNSRSEMNVSTLELGDSALYLCASSLESTDTQYFGPGTRLTVL.

This chain connects TRBV7-9 to TRBJ2-1, with TRBD1 identical over 7 bases. CDR1 is SEHNR, CDR2 FQNEAQ, per germline (reference sequence). This CDR3 contains 15 residues. Trimming took 5 bases from V and 4 from J; bases not matched to a gene: 8. The DNA of the CDR3 is TGTGCCAGCAGCCGACCGGGACAGAAGTACAATGAGCAGTTCTTC. Translated, it gives CASSRPGQKYNEQFF.

V and J are TRBV6-1 and TRBJ1-5; D not certain. CDR3 size: 12 residues. CDR1 and CDR2 (germline): MNHNS, SASEGT. V was pared by 10 bases and J by 5 bases, with 12 bases between. The chain's CDR3 is CATRVVDQPQHF. The CDR3 DNA sequence: TGTGCCACCCGTGTGGTGGATCAGCCCCAGCATTTT.

The chain couples TRBV28 to TRBJ2-7, with 9 nucleotides matching TRBD1. V was pared by 6 bases and J by 6 bases, with 12 bases of the junction left unmatched. This CDR3 is built from 15 residues. Germline lookup yields CDR1 MDHEN and CDR2 SYDVKM. CDR3 loop: CASSRGTGSTSEQYV. CDR3 bases: TGTGCCAGCAGCCGTGGGACAGGGAGTACGAGCGAGCAGTACGTC.

This chain uses TRBV18 with TRBJ1-6, with 9 bases identical to TRBD1. Germline V CDR1 and CDR2: KGHSH, LQKENI. V shed 3 bases, J shed 7 bases, and the junction held 7 bases outside the gene matches. The CDR3 is made up of 16 amino acids. The CDR3 sequence: CASSPTGGLGNSPLHF. In nucleotides, the CDR3 is TGTGCCAGCTCACCTACAGGGGGCCTAGGAAATTCACCCCTCCACTTT.

This clonotype has a handful of counts. V usage is TRBV5-1 and J usage is TRBJ2-7, with 7 bases identical to TRBD1. The trim removed 3 bases at V and 3 bases at J, leaving 9 bases unmatched. Germline lookup yields CDR1 SGHRS and CDR2 YFSETQ. This CDR3 comprises 15 residues. CDR3 amino acids: CASSSSGQVIYEQYF. In DNA form, the CDR3 reads TGCGCCAGCAGCTCCAGCGGACAGGTTATCTACGAGCAGTACTTC.

This clonotype turned up a few times. The chain carries TRBV12-3 or TRBV12-4 and TRBJ2-3, with TRBD1 matching over 7 bases. The CDR3 spans 15 residues. Trimming at V came to 7 bases and at J to 3 bases, leaving 10 bases not matched to a gene. In nucleotides, the CDR3 is TGTGCCAGCACCAAAAAGGACAGGCCAACAGATACGCAGTATTTT. Its protein product is CASTKKDRPTDTQYF.

This clonotype was seen more than once but under ten times. V gene TRBV12-3 or TRBV12-4 combines with J gene TRBJ2-7; no clear D gene. This CDR3 has 12 amino acids. With 3 bases removed from V and 7 bases from J, the gap between germline ends came to 10 bases. The CDR3 DNA sequence: TGTGCCAGCAGTTTTGCCCCCAGGGAGCAGTACTTC. This encodes CASSFAPREQYF.

The chain employs TRBV27 and TRBJ2-3; 10 positions agree with TRBD2. V trimming: 3 bases; J trimming: 0 bases; junction bases outside the gene matches: 6. Germline values: CDR1 MNHEY, CDR2 SMNVEV (reference sequence). The CDR3 covers 17 residues. In DNA, the CDR3 is TGTGCCAGCAGTTTTCTAGCGGGGGCTTATAGCACAGATACGCAGTATTTT. This encodes CASSFLAGAYSTDTQYF.

J is TRBJ1-1 and V is TRBV25-1; no definite D call. Trimming took 10 bases from V and 3 from J, leaving 15 bases between them. Per germline, CDR1 MGHDK and CDR2 SYGVNS. CDR3 size: 13 residues. The CDR3 loop is CATLGHGHTEAFF. The CDR3 DNA sequence: TGTGCCACCCTGGGCCACGGGCACACTGAAGCTTTCTTT.

This clonotype was seen only a few times. The chain recombines TRBV5-1 with TRBJ2-1; weak D call: TRBD1 (6 bases). Deletions cut 5 bases from V and 2 bases from J, with 17 bases between. The CDR3 is 16 residues long. CDR1 and CDR2 from the germline V gene are SGHRS and YFSETQ. CDR3 residues: CASRHNRDKAYNEQFF. Here the CDR3 DNA reads TGCGCCAGCAGGCACAACCGGGACAAAGCCTACAATGAGCAGTTCTTC.

This clonotype was seen a few times. The chain links TRBV10-3 to TRBJ2-3; D unresolved. V gave up 2 bases and J gave up 0 bases, with 9 bases separating them. Germline CDR1 reads ENHRY; CDR2 reads SYGVKD. The CDR3 extends over 15 amino acids. CDR3 DNA sequence: TGTGCCATCAGTGAGAGTCCGGCTAGCACAGATACGCAGTATTTT. The encoded protein is CAISESPASTDTQYF.